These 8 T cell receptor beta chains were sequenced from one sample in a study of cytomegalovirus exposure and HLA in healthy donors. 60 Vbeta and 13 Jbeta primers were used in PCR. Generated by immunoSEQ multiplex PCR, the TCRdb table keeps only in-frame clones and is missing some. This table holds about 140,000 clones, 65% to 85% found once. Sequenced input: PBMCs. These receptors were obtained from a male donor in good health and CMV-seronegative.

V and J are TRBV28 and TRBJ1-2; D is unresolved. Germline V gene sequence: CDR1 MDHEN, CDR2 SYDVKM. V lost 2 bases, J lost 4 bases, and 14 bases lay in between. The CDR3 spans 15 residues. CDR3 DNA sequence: TGTGCCAGCAGTTTACCATTCGGGAACTCCTATGGCTACACCTTC. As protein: CASSLPFGNSYGYTF.

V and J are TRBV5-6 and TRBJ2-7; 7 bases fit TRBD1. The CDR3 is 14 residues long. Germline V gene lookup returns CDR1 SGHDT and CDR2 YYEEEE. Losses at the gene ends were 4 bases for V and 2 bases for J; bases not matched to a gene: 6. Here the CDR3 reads CASSPRDSPYEQYF. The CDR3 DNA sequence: TGTGCCAGCAGCCCCCGGGACAGTCCCTACGAGCAGTACTTC. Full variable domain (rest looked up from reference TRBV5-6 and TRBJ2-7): DAGVTQSPTHLIKTRGQQVTLRCSPKSGHDTVSWYQQALGQGPQFIFQYYEEEERQRGNFPDRFSGHQFPNYSSELNVNALLLGDSALYLCASSPRDSPYEQYFGPGTRLTVT.

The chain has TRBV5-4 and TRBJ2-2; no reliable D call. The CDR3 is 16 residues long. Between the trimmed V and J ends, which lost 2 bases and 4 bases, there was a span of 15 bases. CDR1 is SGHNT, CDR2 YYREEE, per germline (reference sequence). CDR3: CASSLDVPRVTGELFF. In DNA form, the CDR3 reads TGTGCCAGCAGCTTAGACGTCCCTCGGGTCACCGGGGAGCTGTTTTTT.

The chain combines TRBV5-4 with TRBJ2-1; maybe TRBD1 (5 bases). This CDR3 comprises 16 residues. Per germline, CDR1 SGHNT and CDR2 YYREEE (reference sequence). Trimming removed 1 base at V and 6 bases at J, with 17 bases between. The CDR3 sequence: CASSLWGAIGSNEQFF. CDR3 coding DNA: TGTGCCAGCAGCTTGTGGGGCGCGATAGGGTCCAATGAGCAGTTCTTC.

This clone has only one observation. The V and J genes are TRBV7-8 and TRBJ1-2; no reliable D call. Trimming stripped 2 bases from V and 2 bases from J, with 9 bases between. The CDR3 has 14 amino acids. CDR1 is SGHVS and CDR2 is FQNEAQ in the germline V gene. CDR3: CASSLIGQNYGYTF. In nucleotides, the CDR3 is TGTGCCAGCAGCTTAATTGGTCAGAACTATGGCTACACCTTC.

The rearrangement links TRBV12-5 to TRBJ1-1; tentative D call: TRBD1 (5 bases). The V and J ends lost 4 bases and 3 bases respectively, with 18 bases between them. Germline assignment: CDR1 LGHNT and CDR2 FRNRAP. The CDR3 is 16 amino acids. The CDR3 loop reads CASGSGRRGSDTEAFF. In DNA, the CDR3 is TGTGCTAGTGGTTCGGGGCGGCGGGGGTCGGACACTGAAGCTTTCTTT. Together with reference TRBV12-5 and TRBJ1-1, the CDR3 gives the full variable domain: DARVTQTPRHKVTEMGQEVTMRCQPILGHNTVFWYRQTMMQGLELLAYFRNRAPLDDSGMPKDRFSAEMPDATLATLKIQPSEPRDSAVYFCASGSGRRGSDTEAFFGQGTRLTVV.

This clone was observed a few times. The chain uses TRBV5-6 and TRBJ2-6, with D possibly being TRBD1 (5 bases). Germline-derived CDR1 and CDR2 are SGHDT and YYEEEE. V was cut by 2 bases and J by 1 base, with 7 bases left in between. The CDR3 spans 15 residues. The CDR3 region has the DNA TGTGCCAGCAGCTTCCAGGGTTCTGGGGCCAACGTCCTGACTTTC. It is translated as CASSFQGSGANVLTF.

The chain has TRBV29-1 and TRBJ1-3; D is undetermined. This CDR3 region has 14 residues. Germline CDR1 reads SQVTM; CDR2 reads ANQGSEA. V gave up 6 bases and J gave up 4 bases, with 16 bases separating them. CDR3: CSVVTETLGNTIYF. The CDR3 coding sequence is TGCAGCGTAGTGACGGAGACTTTAGGAAACACCATATATTTT.